This is a list of T cell receptor beta chains from one sample in a study of T cell responses to AZD1222 COVID-19 vaccine. TCRdb's table, derived via immunoSEQ multiplex PCR, lists solely in-frame clones and lacks some. The top ten hold approximately 6.2% of the sample, which has approximately 110,000 clones, roughly 88% seen once. The source material was peripheral blood, sampled on day 0 of AZD1222 vaccination. The receptors originated from an adult in good health. Each CDR3 is given with its conserved first and last residue. The order of the fields is clone size, D gene, J gene, V gene, CDR3 protein, CDR3 DNA. A D gene is named only where the DNA matches it firmly. Only some rows state a clone size, as once, few, many or a class for expanded clones.

>.|.|TRBJ1-5|TRBV15
CATSRVSNQPQHF
TGTGCCACCAGCAGAGTTAGCAATCAGCCCCAGCATTTT
>.|.|TRBJ1-6|TRBV27
CASTQGLTSPLHF
TGTGCCAGCACCCAGGGTTTGACCTCACCCCTCCACTTT
>.|.|TRBJ2-2|TRBV6-5
CASRLPTGELFF
TGTGCCAGCAGACTGCCGACCGGGGAGCTGTTTTTT
>.|TRBD1|TRBJ2-7|TRBV19
CASSARTGSYEQYF
TGTGCCAGTAGCGCCAGGACAGGTTCCTACGAGCAGTACTTC
>.|.|TRBJ1-5|TRBV5-6
CASSLEGNNYQPQHF
TGTGCCAGCAGCTTGGAGGGGAATAATTATCAGCCCCAGCATTTT
>once|TRBD2|TRBJ2-3|TRBV30
CAWERGAHTRGADTQYF
TGTGCCTGGGAGCGGGGGGCGCACACACGGGGCGCAGATACGCAGTATTTT
>.|.|TRBJ2-3|TRBV7-3
CASSPQAATDTQYF
TGTGCCAGCAGCCCCCAAGCGGCCACAGATACGCAGTATTTT
>.|TRBD1|TRBJ1-6|TRBV27
CASSLGQANSPLHF
TGTGCCAGCAGCTTGGGACAGGCCAATTCACCCCTCCACTTT
>.|TRBD2|TRBJ2-1|TRBV28
CASSLRGGTGNEQFF
TGTGCCAGCAGTTTAAGGGGAGGGACGGGCAATGAGCAGTTCTTC
>once|TRBD2|TRBJ2-1|TRBV19
CASSSRPQTSGGASAYNEQFF
TGTGCCAGTAGTAGTCGACCCCAGACTAGCGGGGGGGCATCAGCCTACAATGAGCAGTTCTTC
>.|TRBD1|TRBJ1-2|TRBV3-1/TRBV3-2
CASSHGTGAGGYTF
TGTGCCAGCAGCCACGGGACAGGGGCGGGTGGCTACACCTTC
>once|.|TRBJ2-1|TRBV29-1
CSVDLREQFF
TGCAGCGTTGATCTCCGGGAGCAGTTCTTC
>once|.|TRBJ1-5|TRBV7-7
CASSLGGIWVGQPQHF
TGTGCTAGCAGCTTAGGAGGCATTTGGGTGGGTCAGCCCCAGCATTTT
>.|TRBD1|TRBJ1-6|TRBV4-2
CASSQDKEGQYNSPLHF
TGTGCCAGCAGCCAAGATAAAGAGGGACAGTATAATTCACCCCTCCACTTT
>.|.|TRBJ1-2|TRBV11-1
CASSFGGNYGYTF
TGTGCCAGCAGCTTCGGTGGGAACTATGGCTACACCTTC
>.|.|TRBJ1-1|TRBV11-1
CASSYQGINTEAFF
TGTGCCAGCAGCTATCAGGGGATCAACACTGAAGCTTTCTTT
>.|.|TRBJ2-1|TRBV9
CASTLGGAGAYNEQFF
TGTGCCAGCACCCTCGGTGGGGCAGGGGCCTACAATGAGCAGTTCTTC
>.|.|TRBJ2-2|TRBV24-1
CATSGDTGELFF
TGTGCCACCAGTGGAGACACCGGGGAGCTGTTTTTT